This T cell receptor beta chain emerged from a study of OX40 agonist ivuxolimab in advanced cancers. Concerning this clone: Antigen: not known.

Study results and limitations: Clones of CD4+ and CD8+ blood T cells grew by week 6 at doses of 0.1 to 3.0 mg/kg. Expansion of clones was among the lowest in partial responders at 0.1-3.0 mg/kg.

The germline gives CDR1 SGHAT, CDR2 FQDESV (reference sequence). Between the trimmed V and J ends, which lost 5 bases and 1 base, there was a span of 14 bases. This CDR3 has 15 amino acids. The data were produced by immunoSEQ multiplex PCR, yet TCRdb's version contains in-frame clones alone and is incomplete. The table has 65,000 to 85,000 clones, about 82% seen once; the top ten hold about 1.8%. The V call is TRBV11-1, the J call TRBJ1-1, with D maybe TRBD1 (6 bases). The input for sequencing was CD4+ or CD8+ T cells sorted from blood, taken in a trial of the OX40 agonist ivuxolimab. The sequence was collected from an adult with an advanced solid tumor such as melanoma, head and neck, liver or kidney cancer. The chain's CDR3 is CASSPWDNENTEAFF. CDR3 bases: TGTGCCAGCAGCCCGTGGGACAACGAGAACACTGAAGCTTTCTTT.